Listed below are T cell receptor beta chains from one sample, sequenced in a study of cytomegalovirus exposure and HLA in healthy donors. TCRdb keeps only in-frame clones here, not all; method: immunoSEQ multiplex PCR. The sample carries about 150,000 clones, around 79% recorded once. The material sequenced was PBMCs. These receptors were obtained from a man younger than 35 in good health and CMV-seronegative. Both conserved end residues are part of each CDR3. The D gene is left open where the match is weak. For some rows the clone size is stated as once, few or many, or as a class when expanded; others skip it.

d_gene: .
j_gene: TRBJ2-5
abundance: .
v_gene: TRBV18
CDR3nt: TGTGCCAGCTCAACCTACGAAGAGACCCAGTACTTC
CDR3aa: CASSTYEETQYF

d_gene: .
j_gene: TRBJ2-1
abundance: .
v_gene: TRBV7-8
CDR3nt: TGTGCCAGCAGCCTGTACAGGGGAAGAGGGTACGGGGGGGATGGCAATGAGCAGTTCTTC
CDR3aa: CASSLYRGRGYGGDGNEQFF

d_gene: TRBD2
j_gene: TRBJ2-7
abundance: .
v_gene: TRBV7-2
CDR3nt: TGTGCCAGCAGCGAAACTAGCGAGGTCTACGAGCAGTACTTC
CDR3aa: CASSETSEVYEQYF

d_gene: .
j_gene: TRBJ2-4
abundance: .
v_gene: TRBV11-2
CDR3nt: TGTGCCAGCAGGTCAGGGGCAATTCAGTACTTC
CDR3aa: CASRSGAIQYF

d_gene: .
j_gene: TRBJ2-2
abundance: .
v_gene: TRBV7-8
CDR3nt: TGTGCCAGCAGTCCTGGCAGGGTCACCGGGGAGCTGTTTTTT
CDR3aa: CASSPGRVTGELFF

d_gene: .
j_gene: TRBJ1-6
abundance: few
v_gene: TRBV5-1
CDR3nt: TGCGCCAGCAGCTTGGATAGTTCACCCCTCCACTTT
CDR3aa: CASSLDSSPLHF

d_gene: .
j_gene: TRBJ2-3
abundance: .
v_gene: TRBV29-1
CDR3nt: TGCAGCGTTGAGGTAACAGGGATCGGCACAGATACGCAGTATTTT
CDR3aa: CSVEVTGIGTDTQYF

d_gene: TRBD1
j_gene: TRBJ2-1
abundance: .
v_gene: TRBV11-2
CDR3nt: TGTGCCAGCAGCGTTGGACAGGGATCGGTGGGCTCCTACAATGAGCAGTTCTTC
CDR3aa: CASSVGQGSVGSYNEQFF

d_gene: .
j_gene: TRBJ2-5
abundance: .
v_gene: TRBV6-6
CDR3nt: TGTGCCAGCACCAAGGACAAGGAGACCCAGTACTTC
CDR3aa: CASTKDKETQYF

d_gene: TRBD2
j_gene: TRBJ2-1
abundance: .
v_gene: TRBV6-1
CDR3nt: TGTGCCAGCAGTGAATTAGCGGGGGGGCTCGGTGAGCAGTTCTTC
CDR3aa: CASSELAGGLGEQFF